This T cell receptor (beta chain) was captured by sequencing in a study of CD8+CD57+ T cells in acquired aplastic anemia. Findings and caveats of the study: Significant differences in CD8+ Simpson's diversity were not observed between patients and controls.

The CDR3 has 15 amino acids. Germline CDR1 and CDR2: KGHSH and LQKENI. V shed 6 bases, J shed 0 bases, and the junction held 3 bases outside the gene matches. According to the study, genomic DNA was the template for TCR beta VDJ and CDR3 profiling. TCRdb redid the calling of the reads with MiXCR, one entry per CDR3 protein. The table shows more than 100,000 distinct CDR3 sequences, with about 40% occurring only once. As to this clonotype: What it binds is unknown.

The sequence came from a human donor in good health, serving as a control. The V call is TRBV18, the J call TRBJ2-5; 11 nucleotides match TRBD1. The sequencing input was sorted CD4+, CD8+, or CD8+CD57+ T cells (not recorded which) from PBMCs. The CDR3 sequence is CASSRDRGNQETQYF. The CDR3 nucleotides are TGTGCCAGCTCGCGGGACAGGGGGAACCAAGAGACCCAGTACTTC.